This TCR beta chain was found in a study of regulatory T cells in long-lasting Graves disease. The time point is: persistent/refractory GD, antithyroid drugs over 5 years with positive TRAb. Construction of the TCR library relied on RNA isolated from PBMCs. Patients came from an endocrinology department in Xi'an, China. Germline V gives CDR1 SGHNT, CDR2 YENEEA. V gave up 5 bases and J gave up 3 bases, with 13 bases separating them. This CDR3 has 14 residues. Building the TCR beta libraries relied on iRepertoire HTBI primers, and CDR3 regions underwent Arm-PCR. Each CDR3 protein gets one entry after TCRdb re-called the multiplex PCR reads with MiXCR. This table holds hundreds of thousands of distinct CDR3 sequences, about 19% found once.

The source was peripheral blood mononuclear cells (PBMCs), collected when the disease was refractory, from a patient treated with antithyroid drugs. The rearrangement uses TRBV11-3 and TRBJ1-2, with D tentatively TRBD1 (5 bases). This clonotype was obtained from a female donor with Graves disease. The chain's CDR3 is CASSPGPRDYGYTF. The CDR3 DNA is TGTGCCAGCAGCCCGGGCCCCAGGGACTATGGCTACACCTTC. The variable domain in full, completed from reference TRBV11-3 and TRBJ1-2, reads EAGVVQSPRYKIIEKKQPVAFWCNPISGHNTLYWYLQNLGQGPELLIRYENEEAVDDSQLPKDRFSAERLKGVDSTLKIQPAELGDSAVYLCASSPGPRDYGYTFGSGTRLTVV.